This T cell receptor beta chain appears in the sequencing data of a study of T cells in Graves' hyperthyroidism and ophthalmopathy. Diagnosis rested on symptoms, serum thyroxine and TRAb, thyroid ultrasound, and orbital computed tomography. PBMCs were sourced from approximately 9 ml fresh peripheral blood. The TCR beta CDR3 regions underwent amplification using RNA transcripts as the source. An initial round of RT-PCR targeting the TCR CDR3 relied on the HTBI primer set. TCRdb used MiXCR to reprocess the multiplex PCR reads, holding one entry per CDR3 protein. The top ten hold just under 40% of the sample, which has 250,000 to 300,000 distinct CDR3 sequences, less than 20% seen once. General study results and limits: Before onset, by a median of approximately 6.8 months, the model predicted ophthalmopathy.

This clonotype was observed a handful of times. The antigen is undetermined. The CDR3 is made up of 15 amino acids. The V gene's germline CDR1 is DFQATT and CDR2 SNEGSKA (reference sequence). Trimming stripped 6 bases from V and 0 bases from J, with 15 bases between. Input material: blood. This sequence originates from a man aged 45-65 years with Graves' ophthalmopathy. The rearrangement uses TRBV20-1 and TRBJ1-5, with a tentative D call TRBD1 (6 bases). In DNA form, the CDR3 reads TGCAGTGCGCGAGCCTCCAGGGGTAGCAATCAGCCCCAGCATTTT. It yields the protein CSARASRGSNQPQHF.